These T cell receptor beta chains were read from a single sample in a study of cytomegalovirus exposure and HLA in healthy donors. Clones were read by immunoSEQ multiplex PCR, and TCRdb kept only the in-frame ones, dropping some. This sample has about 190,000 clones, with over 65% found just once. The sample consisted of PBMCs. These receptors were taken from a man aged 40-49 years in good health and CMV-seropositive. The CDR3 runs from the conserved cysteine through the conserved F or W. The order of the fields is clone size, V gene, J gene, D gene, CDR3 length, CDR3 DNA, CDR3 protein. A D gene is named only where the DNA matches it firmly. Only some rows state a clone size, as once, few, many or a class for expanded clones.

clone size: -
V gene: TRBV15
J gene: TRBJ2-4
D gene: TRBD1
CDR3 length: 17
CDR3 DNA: TGTGCCACCGCGACGCCAGGGGGCGAAGGTGCCAAAAACATTCAGTACTTC
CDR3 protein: CATATPGGEGAKNIQYF

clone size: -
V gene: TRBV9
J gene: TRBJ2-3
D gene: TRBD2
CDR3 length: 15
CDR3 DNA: TGTGCCAGCAGCGTAGCTACGGGGGGGGGAGATACGCAGTATTTT
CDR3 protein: CASSVATGGGDTQYF

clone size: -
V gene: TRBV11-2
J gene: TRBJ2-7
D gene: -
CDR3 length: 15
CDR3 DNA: TGTGCCAGCAGCTTAGATATCCAGGGGTCCTACGAGCAGTACTTC
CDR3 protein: CASSLDIQGSYEQYF

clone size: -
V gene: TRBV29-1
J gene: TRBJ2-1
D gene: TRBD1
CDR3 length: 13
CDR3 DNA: TGCAGCGCCCAACGGGACAGGCCCAATGAGCAGTTCTTC
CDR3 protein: CSAQRDRPNEQFF

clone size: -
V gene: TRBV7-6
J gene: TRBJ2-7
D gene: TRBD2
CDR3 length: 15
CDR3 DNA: TGTGCCAGCAGCTTACGGGCTAGCGGGAGTACCGAGCAGTACTTC
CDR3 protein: CASSLRASGSTEQYF

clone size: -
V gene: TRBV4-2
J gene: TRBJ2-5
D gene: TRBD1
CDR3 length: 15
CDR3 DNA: TGTGCCAGCAGCCGCGTCCCAGGGGGCTGGGAGACCCAGTACTTC
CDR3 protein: CASSRVPGGWETQYF

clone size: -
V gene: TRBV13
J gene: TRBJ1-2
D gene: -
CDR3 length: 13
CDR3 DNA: TGTGCCAGCAGCGAACAGGGCAACTATGGCTACACCTTC
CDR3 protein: CASSEQGNYGYTF

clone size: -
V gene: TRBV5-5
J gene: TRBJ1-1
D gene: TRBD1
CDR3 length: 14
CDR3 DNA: TGTGCCAGCAGCCCACGGACAGGGGGGACTGAAGCTTTCTTT
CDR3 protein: CASSPRTGGTEAFF

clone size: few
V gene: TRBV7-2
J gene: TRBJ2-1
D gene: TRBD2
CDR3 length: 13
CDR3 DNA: TGTGCCAGCAGCTTAAAGCGGGAGGTAGAGCAGTTCTTC
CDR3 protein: CASSLKREVEQFF

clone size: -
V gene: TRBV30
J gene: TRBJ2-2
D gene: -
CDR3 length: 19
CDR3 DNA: TGTGCCTGGGCGCCGGATCCGGGACCCCGCCAGGGGCAACACCGGGGAGCTGTTTTT
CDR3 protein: CAWAPDPGPRQGQHRGAVF

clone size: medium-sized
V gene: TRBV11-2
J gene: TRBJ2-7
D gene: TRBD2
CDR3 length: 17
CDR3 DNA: TGTGCCAGCAGCAGCAGACTAGCGGGGATGAACGATCAAGGGCAGTACTTC
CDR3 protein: CASSSRLAGMNDQGQYF

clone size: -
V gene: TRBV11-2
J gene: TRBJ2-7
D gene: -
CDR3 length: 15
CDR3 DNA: TGTGCCAGCAGCTTAGAGCATCGGGCGGGGTACGAGCAGTACTTC
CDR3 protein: CASSLEHRAGYEQYF

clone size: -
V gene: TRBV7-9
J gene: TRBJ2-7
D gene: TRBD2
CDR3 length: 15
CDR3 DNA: TGTGCCAGCAGCCTCCCGCGGGGGGACTCCTACGAGCAGTACTTC
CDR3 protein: CASSLPRGDSYEQYF